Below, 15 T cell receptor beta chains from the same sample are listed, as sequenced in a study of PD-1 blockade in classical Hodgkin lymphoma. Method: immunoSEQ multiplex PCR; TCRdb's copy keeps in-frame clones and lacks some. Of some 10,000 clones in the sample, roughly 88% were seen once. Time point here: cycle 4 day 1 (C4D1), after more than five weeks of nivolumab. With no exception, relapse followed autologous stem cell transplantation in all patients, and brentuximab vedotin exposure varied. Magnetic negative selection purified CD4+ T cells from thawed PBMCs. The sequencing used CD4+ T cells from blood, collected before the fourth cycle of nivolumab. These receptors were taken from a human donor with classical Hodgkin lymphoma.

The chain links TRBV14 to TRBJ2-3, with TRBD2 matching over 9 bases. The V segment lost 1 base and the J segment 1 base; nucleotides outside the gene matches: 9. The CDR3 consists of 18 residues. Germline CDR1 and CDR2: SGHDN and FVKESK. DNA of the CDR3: TGTGCCAGCAGCCAAGGACTAGCGGCCTACCGGGGCACAGATACGCAGTATTTT. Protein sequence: CASSQGLAAYRGTDTQYF.

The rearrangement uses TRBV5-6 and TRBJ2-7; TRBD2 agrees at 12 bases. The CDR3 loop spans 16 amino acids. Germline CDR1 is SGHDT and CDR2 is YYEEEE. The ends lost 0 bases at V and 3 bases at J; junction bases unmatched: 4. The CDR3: CASSLVTSGRLYEQYF. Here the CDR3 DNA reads TGTGCCAGCAGCTTGGTTACTAGCGGGAGGCTCTACGAGCAGTACTTC.

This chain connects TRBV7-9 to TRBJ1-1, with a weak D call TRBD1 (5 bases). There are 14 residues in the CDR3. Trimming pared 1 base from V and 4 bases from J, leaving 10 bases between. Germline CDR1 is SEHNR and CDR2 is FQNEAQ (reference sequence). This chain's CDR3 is CASSLEAGPTEAFF. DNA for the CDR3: TGTGCCAGCAGCTTAGAGGCAGGGCCCACTGAAGCTTTCTTT.

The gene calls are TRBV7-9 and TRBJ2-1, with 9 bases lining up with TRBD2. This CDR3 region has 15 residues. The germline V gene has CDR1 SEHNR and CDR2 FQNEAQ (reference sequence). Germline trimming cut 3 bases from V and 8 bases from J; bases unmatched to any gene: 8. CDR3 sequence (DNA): TGTGCCAGCAGCTTCCAGGGTCTAGCGGGACATGAGCAGTTCTTC. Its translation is CASSFQGLAGHEQFF.

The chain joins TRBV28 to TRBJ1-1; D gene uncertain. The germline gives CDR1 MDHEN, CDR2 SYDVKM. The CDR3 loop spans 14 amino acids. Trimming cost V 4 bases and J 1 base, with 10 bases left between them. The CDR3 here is CASSSWSKNTEAFF. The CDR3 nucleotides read TGTGCCAGCAGTTCATGGAGTAAGAACACTGAAGCTTTCTTT.

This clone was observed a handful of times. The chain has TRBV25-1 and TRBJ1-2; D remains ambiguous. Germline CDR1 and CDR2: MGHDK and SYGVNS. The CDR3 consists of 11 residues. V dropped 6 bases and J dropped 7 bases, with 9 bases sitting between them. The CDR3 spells CASSNGFGYTF. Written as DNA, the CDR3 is TGTGCCAGCAGCAATGGGTTTGGCTACACCTTC.

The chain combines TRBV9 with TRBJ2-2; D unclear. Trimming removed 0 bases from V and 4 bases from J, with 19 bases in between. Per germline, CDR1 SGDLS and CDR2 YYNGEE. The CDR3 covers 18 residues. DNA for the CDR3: TGTGCCAGCAGCGTAGTGCCCTCCTCCTCTACAGTCACCGGGGAGCTGTTTTTT. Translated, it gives CASSVVPSSSTVTGELFF.

The CDR3 region has the DNA TGCGCCAGCAGCTTCGAGAGGGCCAGCGGGGGGGCCACAGATACGCAGTATTTT. This codes for CASSFERASGGATDTQYF. The J gene is TRBJ2-3, the V gene TRBV5-1; 10 nucleotides line up with TRBD2. There are 18 residues in the CDR3. The V gene end was trimmed by 2 bases and the J gene end by 2 bases; junction bases not matched to a gene: 11. Germline V gene data show CDR1 as SGHRS and CDR2 as YFSETQ.

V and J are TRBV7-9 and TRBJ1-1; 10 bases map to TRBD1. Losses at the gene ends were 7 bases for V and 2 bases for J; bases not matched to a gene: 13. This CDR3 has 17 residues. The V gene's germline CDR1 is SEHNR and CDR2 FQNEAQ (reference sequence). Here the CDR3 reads CASTYPSRDRGNTEAFF. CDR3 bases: TGTGCCAGCACCTACCCATCCCGGGACAGGGGAAACACTGAAGCTTTCTTT. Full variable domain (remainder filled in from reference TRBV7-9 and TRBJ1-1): DTGVSQNPRHKITKRGQNVTFRCDPISEHNRLYWYRQTLGQGPEFLTYFQNEAQLEKSRLLSDRFSAERPKGSFSTLEIQRTEQGDSAMYLCASTYPSRDRGNTEAFFGQGTRLTVV.

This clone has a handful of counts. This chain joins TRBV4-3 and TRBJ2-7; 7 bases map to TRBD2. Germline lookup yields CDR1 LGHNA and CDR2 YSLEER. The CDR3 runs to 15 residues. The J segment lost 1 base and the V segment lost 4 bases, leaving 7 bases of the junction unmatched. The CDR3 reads CASSPGGGPSYEQYF. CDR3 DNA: TGCGCCAGCAGCCCAGGCGGGGGACCGTCCTACGAGCAGTACTTC.

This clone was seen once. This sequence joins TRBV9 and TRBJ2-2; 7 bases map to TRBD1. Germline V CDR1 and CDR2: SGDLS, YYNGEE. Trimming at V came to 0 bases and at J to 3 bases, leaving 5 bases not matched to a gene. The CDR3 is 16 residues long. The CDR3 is CASSVELGGHTGELFF. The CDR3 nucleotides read TGTGCCAGCAGCGTAGAATTAGGGGGCCACACCGGGGAGCTGTTTTTT.

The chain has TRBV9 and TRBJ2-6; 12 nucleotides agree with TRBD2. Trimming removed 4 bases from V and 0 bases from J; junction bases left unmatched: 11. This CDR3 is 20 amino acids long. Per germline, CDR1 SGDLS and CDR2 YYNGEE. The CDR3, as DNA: TGTGCCAGCAGCCTCGGGCCTGGACTAGCGGGGAACTCTGGGGCCAACGTCCTGACTTTC. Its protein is CASSLGPGLAGNSGANVLTF. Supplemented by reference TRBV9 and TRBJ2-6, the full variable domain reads DSGVTQTPKHLITATGQRVTLRCSPRSGDLSVYWYQQSLDQGLQFLIQYYNGEERAKGNILERFSAQQFPDLHSELNLSSLELGDSALYFCASSLGPGLAGNSGANVLTFGAGSRLTVL.

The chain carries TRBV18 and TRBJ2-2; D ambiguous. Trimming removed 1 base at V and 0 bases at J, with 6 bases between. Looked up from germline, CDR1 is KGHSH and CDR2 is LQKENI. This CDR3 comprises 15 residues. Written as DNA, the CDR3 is TGTGCCAGCTCACCACTTGATGCGAACACCGGGGAGCTGTTTTTT. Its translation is CASSPLDANTGELFF.

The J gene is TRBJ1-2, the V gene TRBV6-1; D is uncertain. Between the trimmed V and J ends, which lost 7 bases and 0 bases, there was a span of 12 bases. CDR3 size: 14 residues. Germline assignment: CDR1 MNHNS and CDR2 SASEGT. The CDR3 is CASKEYLSNYGYTF. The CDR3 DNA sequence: TGTGCCAGCAAAGAATACCTTTCTAACTATGGCTACACCTTC.

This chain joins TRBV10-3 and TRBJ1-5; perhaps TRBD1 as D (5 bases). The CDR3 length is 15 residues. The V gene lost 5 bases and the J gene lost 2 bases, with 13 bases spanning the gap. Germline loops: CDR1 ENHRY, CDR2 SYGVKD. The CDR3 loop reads CAISQDIEGNQPQHF. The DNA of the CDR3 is TGTGCCATCAGTCAGGACATAGAGGGCAATCAGCCCCAGCATTTT.